The 8 T cell receptor beta chains listed next were all sequenced from one sample in a study of blood T cell repertoires in COVID-19. Repertoires were generated with immunoSEQ multiplex PCR, while TCRdb's copy carries only in-frame clones and drops some. The table lists about 70,000 clones, around 85% of them singletons. Input material: peripheral blood. These receptor sequences come from a human donor in a cohort sampled during active COVID-19.

This chain uses TRBV5-6 with TRBJ2-3; 10 nucleotides agree with TRBD2. CDR3 length equals 17 residues. Germline trimming cut 0 bases from V and 4 bases from J; bases unmatched to any gene: 8. From germline, CDR1 is SGHDT and CDR2 YYEEEE. The CDR3 loop is CASSLDERGGSADTQYF. CDR3 bases: TGTGCCAGCAGCTTGGACGAGCGGGGGGGCTCGGCAGATACGCAGTATTTT.

This clone was detected a few times. The gene calls are TRBV14 and TRBJ2-3; TRBD2 matches at 7 bases. V gave up 1 base and J gave up 6 bases; unmatched junction bases: 10. The length of the CDR3 is 16 residues. From germline, CDR1 is SGHDN and CDR2 FVKESK. CDR3 sequence reads: CASSQGWALGGDTQYF. The CDR3 coding sequence is TGTGCCAGCAGCCAAGGATGGGCCCTGGGGGGGGATACGCAGTATTTT.

The rearrangement uses TRBV15 and TRBJ1-1; 8 bases fit TRBD1. Germline V gene data show CDR1 as LNHNV and CDR2 as YYDKDF (reference sequence). The CDR3 contains 18 residues. With V trimmed by 0 bases and J by 0 bases, 9 bases remained unmatched. Here the CDR3 reads CATSRDLPGQAMNTEAFF. The DNA of the CDR3 is TGTGCCACCAGCAGAGATCTACCGGGACAGGCGATGAACACTGAAGCTTTCTTT.

V and J are TRBV7-2 and TRBJ2-3, with D perhaps matching TRBD2 (6 bases). The ends were cut back, 1 base at V and 6 bases at J, with 17 bases in the middle. The CDR3 is 16 amino acids. Germline-derived CDR1 and CDR2 are SGHTA and FQGNSA. This chain's CDR3 is CASSLVWASDVDTQYF. The CDR3 nucleotides are TGTGCCAGCAGCTTAGTTTGGGCTAGCGATGTGGATACGCAGTATTTT.

The chain links TRBV3-1 (or the pseudogene TRBV3-2) to TRBJ2-1, with 7 nucleotides matching TRBD2. With V trimmed by 0 bases and J by 2 bases, 10 bases remained unmatched. Germline V CDR1 and CDR2: LGHDT, YNNKEL (reference sequence). This CDR3 contains 18 residues. CDR3 nucleotide sequence: TGTGCCAGCAGCCAAGACGGGGGGACCGCAAAAGCCTACAATGAGCAGTTCTTC. The encoded protein is CASSQDGGTAKAYNEQFF.

The chain recombines TRBV4-1 with TRBJ2-4; 9 nucleotides line up with TRBD2. The CDR3 runs to 21 residues. The junction had 16 bases not matched to a gene; V was cut back by 0 bases and J by 1 base. From germline, CDR1 is MGHRA and CDR2 YSYEKL. The CDR3 nucleotides read TGCGCCAGCAGCCAAGATTCTTGGCGGGGGGGCCTAGGAGTTGCCAAAAACATTCAGTACTTC. This codes for CASSQDSWRGGLGVAKNIQYF.

The rearrangement uses TRBV5-1 and TRBJ2-1, with 10 positions matching TRBD2. Trimming took 4 bases from V and 0 from J; bases not matched to a gene: 13. The CDR3 extends over 19 amino acids. CDR1 SGHRS and CDR2 YFSETQ come from the germline V gene. The CDR3 DNA reads as TGCGCCAGCAGCCCCGCTAGGGAGAGCGGGGGGGGCTCCTACAATGAGCAGTTCTTC. Amino acid sequence: CASSPARESGGGSYNEQFF. Together with reference TRBV5-1 and TRBJ2-1, the CDR3 gives the full variable domain: KAGVTQTPRYLIKTRGQQVTLSCSPISGHRSVSWYQQTPGQGLQFLFEYFSETQRNKGNFPGRFSGRQFSNSRSEMNVSTLELGDSALYLCASSPARESGGGSYNEQFFGPGTRLTVL.

This chain uses TRBV5-1 with TRBJ2-6; TRBD1 aligns across 7 bases. Germline CDR1 reads SGHRS; CDR2 reads YFSETQ. V lost 4 bases to trimming and J lost 0 bases; unmatched junction nucleotides: 10. This CDR3 region has 18 residues. The CDR3 sequence: CASSHGQVLHSGANVLTF. DNA for the CDR3: TGCGCCAGCAGCCACGGACAGGTTCTCCACTCTGGGGCCAACGTCCTGACTTTC.